Listed below are T cell receptor beta chains from one sample, sequenced in a study of early T cells in non-severe SARS-CoV-2 infection. Via MiXCR, TCRdb re-called the 5' RACE reads, giving one row per CDR3 protein. The sample shows about 67,000 distinct CDR3 sequences, more than 9% of them seen only once. Sequenced input: whole blood. All receptors come from an adult who was a healthcare worker with PCR-confirmed SARS-CoV-2 infection or an uninfected control (not recorded which). Both conserved end residues are part of each CDR3. D genes are given only for firm matches. A clone size is listed for some rows: how often the clone was seen (once, few, many), or a class if it is expanded.

NA,TRBV30,NA,TRBJ1-3,CAWKTFGNTIYF,TGTGCCTGGAAGACATTTGGAAACACCATATATTTT
many,TRBV5-1,TRBD2,TRBJ2-3,CASSQGLAGTYTQYF,TGCGCCAGCAGCCAAGGACTAGCGGGTACCTATACGCAGTATTTT
many,TRBV28,NA,TRBJ2-7,CASSTASAGIGQYF,TGTGCCAGCAGCACCGCCTCGGCTGGGATCGGGCAGTACTTC
NA,TRBV3-1,NA,TRBJ2-3,CASSQDGGRGGPTDTQYF,TGTGCCAGCAGCCAAGATGGGGGACGGGGCGGACCCACAGATACGCAGTATTTT
NA,TRBV29-1,TRBD2,TRBJ2-1,CSVGLASGTPPPFF,TGCAGCGTTGGGTTGGCTAGCGGGACCCCACCCCCGTTCTTC
many,TRBV7-9,NA,TRBJ1-3,CASRPRTQGNTIYF,TGTGCCAGCAGGCCTAGAACGCAAGGAAACACCATATATTTT
NA,TRBV7-2,NA,TRBJ1-6,CASSGQRGNNSPLHF,TGTGCCAGCAGCGGACAACGGGGGAATAATTCACCCCTCCACTTT
many,TRBV7-9,NA,TRBJ1-3,CASSPQTGLRGNTIYF,TGTGCCAGCAGCCCCCAAACAGGGCTTCGTGGAAACACCATATATTTT
many,TRBV11-1,NA,TRBJ2-1,CASSLAVDEQFF,TGTGCCAGCAGCTTAGCCGTCGATGAGCAGTTCTTC
many,TRBV12-3/TRBV12-4,TRBD1,TRBJ1-2,CASSTGTGTTHF,TGTGCCAGCAGTACTGGGACAGGGACCACTCACTTC
many,TRBV4-2,NA,TRBJ2-5,CASSPRPNGGGETQYF,TGTGCCAGCAGCCCCCGCCCAAATGGAGGGGGGGAGACCCAGTACTTC
many,TRBV5-1,TRBD1,TRBJ2-5,CASSLGDSQETQYF,TGCGCCAGCAGCTTGGGGGACAGCCAAGAGACCCAGTACTTC
NA,TRBV19,NA,TRBJ1-1,CASSVGQFNTEAFF,TGTGCCAGTAGTGTGGGGCAATTCAACACTGAAGCTTTCTTT
many,TRBV7-2,NA,TRBJ2-1,CASSLERGGEQFF,TGTGCCAGCAGCTTAGAACGAGGAGGTGAGCAGTTCTTC
few,TRBV29-1,TRBD1,TRBJ2-3,CSVESMLGTGPTDTQYF,TGCAGCGTTGAAAGCATGTTGGGGACAGGGCCCACAGATACGCAGTATTTT
many,TRBV24-1,NA,TRBJ2-1,CATSDSDVNEQFF,TGTGCCACCAGTGATTCCGACGTCAATGAGCAGTTCTTC
NA,TRBV9,NA,TRBJ1-5,CASSASPGQPQHF,TGTGCCAGCAGCGCCTCCCCGGGTCAGCCCCAGCATTTT
many,TRBV29-1,TRBD1,TRBJ2-3,CSVTGTGGFFGTDTQYF,TGCAGCGTCACCGGGACAGGGGGCTTTTTTGGCACAGATACGCAGTATTTT
NA,TRBV6-6,NA,TRBJ2-7,CASSYSFGAPLSYEQYF,TGTGCCAGCAGTTACTCGTTTGGGGCCCCCCTCTCCTACGAGCAGTACTTC
many,TRBV12-3/TRBV12-4,TRBD1,TRBJ1-4,CASSPRGTNEKLFF,TGTGCCAGCAGTCCCAGGGGGACTAATGAAAAACTGTTTTTT
many,TRBV19,TRBD1,TRBJ2-7,CASSTGTGVAYEQYF,TGTGCCAGTAGTACCGGGACAGGGGTCGCCTACGAGCAGTACTTC
many,TRBV7-6,NA,TRBJ2-7,CASSLVQGQGTLSGEQYF,TGTGCCAGCAGCCTAGTTCAGGGACAAGGGACCCTGAGTGGGGAGCAGTACTTC
few,TRBV29-1,TRBD1,TRBJ2-2,CSVGTGRTGELFF,TGCAGCGTTGGGACAGGGCGGACCGGGGAGCTGTTTTTT
few,TRBV3-1,NA,TRBJ1-5,CASSQGTTHQPQHF,TGTGCCAGCAGCCAAGGTACCACCCATCAGCCCCAGCATTTT
NA,TRBV30,TRBD2,TRBJ2-7,CPHGRGRYEQYF,TGTCCCCACGGGCGGGGGAGATACGAGCAGTACTTC
many,TRBV18,TRBD1,TRBJ2-1,CASSPRAGGAYNEQFF,TGTGCCAGCTCACCACGGGCAGGGGGCGCCTACAATGAGCAGTTCTTC
many,TRBV29-1,NA,TRBJ2-1,CSVGAGTTFYNEQFF,TGCAGCGTGGGAGCCGGGACCACTTTTTACAATGAGCAGTTCTTC
few,TRBV10-3,TRBD2,TRBJ2-1,CAISAAGGRANEQFF,TGTGCCATCAGTGCAGCTGGCGGGAGGGCCAATGAGCAGTTCTTC
many,TRBV5-1,NA,TRBJ1-1,CASSFQTGRMNTEAFF,TGCGCCAGCAGCTTTCAGACAGGCCGGATGAACACTGAAGCTTTCTTT
many,TRBV20-1,NA,TRBJ1-5,CSASGGPYSNQPQHF,TGCAGTGCTAGCGGGGGCCCTTATAGCAATCAGCCCCAGCATTTT
many,TRBV11-3,TRBD2,TRBJ2-7,CASSSGTSGMSYEQYF,TGTGCCAGCAGCTCTGGGACTAGCGGGATGTCCTACGAGCAGTACTTC
once,TRBV3-1,NA,TRBJ2-3,CASSQEDRTDTQYF,TGTGCCAGCAGCCAGGAAGATCGCACAGATACGCAGTATTTT
many,TRBV2,NA,TRBJ1-4,CASMDGLGEKLFF,TGTGCCAGCATGGACGGGCTGGGGGAAAAACTGTTTTTT
many,TRBV7-9,NA,TRBJ2-1,CASSLASPNEQFF,TGTGCCAGCAGCTTAGCTAGCCCCAATGAGCAGTTCTTC
NA,TRBV15,NA,TRBJ2-3,CATSRDPQDTQYF,TGTGCCACCAGCAGGGACCCTCAAGATACGCAGTATTTT
many,TRBV6-6,TRBD1,TRBJ1-2,CASSYSGTGGEGYTF,TGTGCCAGCAGTTATTCCGGGACAGGGGGCGAGGGCTACACCTTC
many,TRBV6-6,TRBD1,TRBJ2-7,CASSPPTGTYEQYF,TGTGCCAGCAGTCCCCCGACAGGGACCTACGAGCAGTACTTC
NA,TRBV7-9,NA,TRBJ1-1,CASSFHTHGRVGTEAFF,TGTGCCAGCAGCTTTCATACCCATGGACGGGTGGGCACTGAAGCTTTCTTT
few,TRBV10-2,TRBD2,TRBJ2-3,CASSESLLEREADTQYF,TGCGCCAGCAGTGAGTCTCTCCTTGAGCGGGAGGCAGATACGCAGTATTTT
many,TRBV7-8,NA,TRBJ2-1,CASSLAMSGASYNEQFF,TGTGCCAGCAGCTTAGCTATGTCGGGAGCTTCCTACAATGAGCAGTTCTTC
NA,TRBV5-1,NA,TRBJ2-3,CASSLTGSIPDTQYF,TGCGCCAGCAGCTTGACAGGGTCCATACCAGATACGCAGTATTTT
many,TRBV3-1,NA,TRBJ1-1,CASSLEGNTEAFF,TGTGCCAGCAGCCTCGAGGGGAACACTGAAGCTTTCTTT